The 14 T cell receptor beta chains listed next were all sequenced from one sample in a study of blood T cell repertoires in COVID-19. Assay: immunoSEQ multiplex PCR; the TCRdb copy retains only in-frame clones and omits some. The sample shows some 70,000 clones, 83% of them seen only once. Sequenced material: peripheral blood. Receptors originate from a man aged 80 or over with acute or convalescent COVID-19.

V and J are TRBV7-3 and TRBJ1-2; D is undetermined. The V gene's germline CDR1 is SGHTA and CDR2 FQGTGA. The length of the CDR3 is 13 residues. V was clipped by 5 bases and J by 8 bases, with 15 bases between them. CDR3 sequence: CASSALISGGYTF. The CDR3 coding sequence is TGTGCCAGCAGCGCCCTCATCTCGGGAGGCTACACCTTC.

This clone was detected only once. The V call is TRBV27, the J call TRBJ2-2; 10 bases fit TRBD1. V was clipped by 4 bases and J by 4 bases; unmatched bases: 9. Germline CDR1 reads MNHEY; CDR2 reads SMNVEV (reference sequence). This CDR3 region has 17 residues. CDR3 loop: CASSYRGQGLITGELFF. In DNA, the CDR3 is TGTGCCAGCAGTTACCGGGGACAGGGGTTGATCACCGGGGAGCTGTTTTTT.

The chain links TRBV12-3 or TRBV12-4 to TRBJ1-1; TRBD1 aligns across 7 bases. With 5 bases clipped from V and 1 base from J, the junction kept 1 base outside the gene matches. CDR3 size: 13 residues. The CDR3 protein is CASSRQGNTEAFF. DNA of the CDR3: TGTGCCAGCAGTAGACAGGGGAACACTGAAGCTTTCTTT.

The chain is built from TRBV19 and TRBJ1-1, with 7 bases matching TRBD1. The CDR3 contains 16 residues. V dropped 3 bases and J dropped 7; count of bases not matched to a gene: 14. Germline CDR1 LNHDA, CDR2 SQIVND (reference sequence). The CDR3 bases are TGTGCCAGTAGTATGATCTATAGGGGGCCTAAAGATGAAGCTTTCTTT. Translated, it gives CASSMIYRGPKDEAFF.

The chain recombines TRBV7-2 with TRBJ1-1, with D perhaps TRBD1 (6 bases). Trimming left V 8 bases short and J 4 bases short, with 14 bases between. In germline, CDR1 is SGHTA, CDR2 FQGNSA. CDR3 length: 13 residues. CDR3 in DNA: TGTGCCAGCGCCAGTCAGGGGCGCACTGAAGCTTTCTTT. It is translated as CASASQGRTEAFF.

This clone was found once. The J gene is TRBJ1-1, the V gene TRBV18, with 9 bases that match TRBD1. Germline lookup yields CDR1 KGHSH and CDR2 LQKENI. The CDR3 is 16 amino acids. V shed 3 bases, J shed 0 bases, and the junction held 5 bases outside the gene matches. This CDR3 is CASSPGTGTLNTEAFF. The DNA of the CDR3 is TGTGCCAGCTCACCCGGGACAGGGACCCTGAACACTGAAGCTTTCTTT.

The V and J genes are TRBV19 and TRBJ2-1; a possible D gene is TRBD1 (6 bases). CDR1 and CDR2 from the germline V gene are LNHDA and SQIVND (reference sequence). The CDR3 runs 18 residues. The ends were cut back, 3 bases at V and 3 bases at J, with 21 bases in the middle. CDR3 loop: CASSIRGNGPLLYNEQFF. The CDR3 DNA follows: TGTGCCAGTAGTATCAGGGGCAACGGGCCCCTACTCTACAATGAGCAGTTCTTC.

The rearrangement joins TRBV6-5 to TRBJ1-1, with a possible D match to TRBD1 (5 bases). V lost 4 bases to trimming and J lost 3 bases, with 18 bases between them. Per the germline V gene, CDR1 is MNHEY and CDR2 is SVGAGI. This CDR3 has 16 residues. The CDR3 sequence is CASSSSNTFRDTEAFF. CDR3 sequence (DNA): TGTGCCAGCAGTTCCTCCAACACGTTCAGGGACACTGAAGCTTTCTTT.

This chain uses TRBV15 with TRBJ1-5; 7 nucleotides match TRBD1. The CDR3 runs 15 residues. The J segment lost 2 bases and the V segment lost 0 bases, leaving 1 base of the junction unmatched. Germline loops: CDR1 LNHNV, CDR2 YYDKDF (reference sequence). CDR3 coding DNA: TGTGCCACCAGCAGAGATACAGGGGGCAATCAGCCCCAGCATTTT. Amino acid sequence: CATSRDTGGNQPQHF. Looking up the rest from reference TRBV15 and TRBJ1-5 gives the full variable domain: DAMVIQNPRYQVTQFGKPVTLSCSQTLNHNVMYWYQQKSSQAPKLLFHYYDKDFNNEADTPDNFQSRRPNTSFCFLDIRSPGLGDTAMYLCATSRDTGGNQPQHFGDGTRLSIL.

The rearrangement joins TRBV19 to TRBJ2-1, with 11 nucleotides matching TRBD2. The CDR3 runs to 15 residues. The junction had 9 bases not matched to a gene; V was cut back by 7 bases and J by 7 bases. CDR1 LNHDA and CDR2 SQIVND come from the germline V gene (reference sequence). The CDR3 is CASMGLGLAVNEQFF. CDR3 nucleotide sequence: TGTGCCAGTATGGGATTGGGACTAGCGGTGAATGAGCAGTTCTTC.

The V call is TRBV4-1, the J call TRBJ1-4, with D possibly matching TRBD1 (6 bases). Germline V gene data show CDR1 as MGHRA and CDR2 as YSYEKL. The V and J ends lost 1 base and 10 bases respectively, with 25 bases between them. CDR3 length equals 18 residues. The CDR3 here is CASSQGQGLDLIGGKLFF. The CDR3 DNA reads as TGCGCCAGCAGCCAAGGGCAGGGTTTGGATCTAATAGGGGGAAAACTGTTTTTT.

The chain employs TRBV5-1 and TRBJ1-1, with TRBD1 as a possible D gene (6 bases). Trimming cost V 4 bases and J 2 bases, with 18 bases left between them. The CDR3 has 16 amino acids. CDR1 is SGHRS and CDR2 is YFSETQ in the germline V gene. The CDR3 coding sequence is TGCGCCAGCAGCCCGGGACACCAAGTTGTTAACACTGAAGCTTTCTTT. Translation: CASSPGHQVVNTEAFF.

The chain couples TRBV29-1 to TRBJ2-1, with a tentative D call TRBD1 (6 bases). V lost 6 bases and J 7 bases, leaving 13 bases between the germline ends. CDR1 and CDR2 (germline): SQVTM, ANQGSEA. The CDR3 sequence is 12 residues long. The CDR3 bases are TGCAGCGTACTTACAGGGTTTAATGAGCAGTTCTTC. It is translated as CSVLTGFNEQFF.

The V and J genes are TRBV6-5 and TRBJ2-1; weak D call: TRBD1 (5 bases). Trimming removed 8 bases from V and 2 bases from J, with 16 bases in between. Germline V lookup: CDR1 MNHEY, CDR2 SVGAGI. The CDR3 has 15 amino acids. The CDR3 is CASPMGLGAYNEQFF. CDR3 nucleotide sequence: TGTGCCAGCCCAATGGGGTTAGGGGCCTACAATGAGCAGTTCTTC.